This entry features one T cell receptor beta chain sequence. The CDR3 contains 16 residues. V shed 3 bases and J 5 bases; nucleotides not matched to a gene: 6. Germline CDR1 reads DFQATT; CDR2 reads SNEGSKA (reference sequence). The data are from a study of CDR3 diversity in severe acne. TCRdb processed the PCR reads anew with MiXCR; each CDR3 protein has one entry. The sample records 89,000 or so distinct CDR3 sequences, roughly 52% being singletons. This receptor was obtained from a male donor in good health, serving as a control. This chain joins TRBV20-1 and TRBJ2-5, with TRBD2 matching 16 bases. Sequencing input: blood. The CDR3 DNA is TGCAGTGCTAGGGGACTAGCGGGAGGGCCTTGGGAGACCCAGTACTTC. This gives the protein CSARGLAGGPWETQYF.